These 29 T cell receptor beta chains share one sample of origin, sequenced in a study of regulatory T cells in long-lasting Graves disease. The TCR beta library used iRepertoire HTBI primers with Arm-PCR amplification of CDR3. TCRdb ran MiXCR on the multiplex PCR reads and lists one entry per CDR3 protein. The table lists a few hundred thousand distinct CDR3 sequences, 14% of them singletons. This sample's time point: newly diagnosed GD, antithyroid drugs for less than 3 months. PBMC RNA served as the TCR library source. These records were also assigned to another study, of T cells in Graves' hyperthyroidism and ophthalmopathy.

The material sequenced was peripheral blood mononuclear cells (PBMCs), taken at new diagnosis, from a patient treated with antithyroid drugs. Receptors were obtained from a woman between 45 and 60 years old with Graves disease.

This clonotype was seen ten or more times. The V gene is TRBV11-2, the J gene TRBJ1-1, with TRBD1 matching 9 bases. CDR3 length: 14 residues. J lost 7 bases, V lost 5 bases, and 8 bases had no gene match. Germline CDR1 SGHAT, CDR2 FQNNGV. CDR3 coding DNA: TGTGCCAGCAGCGCAACAGGGGGCGGCGGTGAAGCTTTCTTT. Translation gives CASSATGGGGEAFF.

The sample holds many counts of this clonotype. The rearrangement joins TRBV13 to TRBJ2-7, with D possibly TRBD1 on 6 matching bases. The CDR3 runs 15 residues. Trimming cost V 5 bases and J 7 bases, with 21 bases left between them. CDR1 PRHDT and CDR2 FYEKMQ come from the germline V gene (reference sequence). CDR3 region: CASSPSGTKGEEQYF. The CDR3 DNA is TGTGCCAGCAGCCCGTCCGGGACAAAGGGGGAAGAGCAGTACTTC.

With respect to this clonotype: At one end, the junction sequence differs from germline, possibly due to a read error. The V and J genes are TRBV19 and TRBJ2-3, with TRBD1 matching 8 bases. CDR3 length: 15 residues. Germline CDR1 and CDR2: LNHDA and SQIVND (reference sequence). DNA for the CDR3: TGTGCCAGTAGTATCCGGCAGGGGGCTACAGATACGCAGTATTTC. This gives the protein CASSIRQGATDTQYF. Full variable domain (missing parts from reference TRBV19 and TRBJ2-3): DGGITQSPKYLFRKEGQNVTLSCEQNLNHDAMYWYRQDPGQGLRLIYYSQIVNDFQKGDIAEGYSVSREKKESFPLTVTSAQKNPTAFYLCASSIRQGATDTQYFGPGTRLTVL.

Many counts were recorded for this clonotype. The rearrangement joins TRBV3-1 to TRBJ1-4, with a tentative D call TRBD1 (6 bases). From germline, CDR1 is LGHDT and CDR2 YNNKEL (reference sequence). The V end was cut by 1 base, the J end by 6 bases, with 12 bases between. This CDR3 has 15 residues. The CDR3 bases are TGTGCCAGCAGCCAAGGGACAGTCGCGTATGAAAAACTGTTTTTT. Translated: CASSQGTVAYEKLFF.

This clonotype came up a few times. The gene calls are TRBV19 and TRBJ2-6; 7 bases are shared with TRBD1. Germline V lookup: CDR1 LNHDA, CDR2 SQIVND (reference sequence). The CDR3 extends over 14 amino acids. V was pared by 9 bases and J by 1 base, with 3 bases of the junction left unmatched. The CDR3 bases are TGTGCCAGCGGACAGGAATCTGGGGCCAACGTCCTGACTTTC. This sequence encodes CASGQESGANVLTF.

The chain employs TRBV12-3 or TRBV12-4 and TRBJ1-6; D unclear. With 6 bases removed from V and 0 bases from J, the gap between germline ends came to 12 bases. The CDR3 sequence is 16 residues long. CDR3 protein: CASSPTGSSYNSPLHF. CDR3 in DNA: TGTGCCAGCAGCCCTACTGGGAGCTCCTATAATTCACCCCTCCACTTT.

The J gene is TRBJ2-3, the V gene TRBV19, with 9 bases fitting TRBD2. Germline V CDR1 and CDR2: LNHDA, SQIVND (reference sequence). CDR3 length: 14 residues. J lost 6 bases, V lost 7 bases, and 8 bases had no gene match. DNA for the CDR3: TGTGCCAGTAACGTTCCGGGACTAGCTGATACGCAGTATTTT. Protein: CASNVPGLADTQYF.

This clonotype was found many times. This chain connects TRBV3-1 to TRBJ2-7; TRBD2 matches 7 bases. The length of the CDR3 is 14 residues. Losses at the gene ends were 0 bases for V and 3 bases for J; bases not matched to a gene: 2. From germline, CDR1 is LGHDT and CDR2 YNNKEL (reference sequence). This CDR3 reads CASSQDTGGYEQYF. Written as DNA, the CDR3 is TGTGCCAGCAGCCAAGATACGGGGGGCTACGAGCAGTACTTC.

The sample holds many counts of this clonotype. The chain employs TRBV3-1 and TRBJ2-7, with 8 bases aligning to TRBD1. CDR1 LGHDT and CDR2 YNNKEL come from the germline V gene (reference sequence). This CDR3 spans 14 amino acids. Trimming cost V 2 bases and J 4 bases; bases outside gene matches: 4. The CDR3 region has the DNA TGTGCCAGCAGCCAAACCAGGGGGCAGTACGAGCAGTACTTC. Its translation: CASSQTRGQYEQYF.

Concerning this clonotype itself: This may be a read error, as it is one base from a much larger clone. V is TRBV7-8 and J is TRBJ2-7, with D possibly being TRBD1 (6 bases). Germline CDR1 is SGHVS and CDR2 is FQNEAQ. The CDR3 is 15 amino acids. CDR3 in amino acids: CASTPGTTGFYEHYF. In DNA form, the CDR3 reads TGTGCCAGCACCCCAGGGACGACAGGTTTTTACGAGCACTACTTC. Full variable domain (rest looked up from reference TRBV7-8 and TRBJ2-7): GAGVSQSPRYKVAKRGQDVALRCDPISGHVSLFWYQQALGQGPEFLTYFQNEAQLDKSGLPSDRFFAERPEGSVSTLKIQRTQQEDSAVYLCASTPGTTGFYEHYFGPGTRLTVT.

There are many counts of this clonotype. The V gene is TRBV30, the J gene TRBJ1-3, with D unclear. The germline V gene encodes CDR1 GTSNPN and CDR2 SVGIG (reference sequence). The CDR3 covers 14 residues. Deletions cut 3 bases from V and 1 base from J, with 10 bases between. The CDR3, as DNA: TGTGCCTGGAGCATAGGAGGGTCTGGAAACACCATATATTTT. This gives the protein CAWSIGGSGNTIYF.

This clonotype came up a few times. The chain uses TRBV12-3 or TRBV12-4 and TRBJ2-5; TRBD2 matches 10 bases. With V trimmed by 6 bases and J by 0 bases, 7 bases remained unmatched. The CDR3 runs 16 residues. CDR3 bases: TGTGCCAGCAGCCCCGGACTAGCGGCCTACCAAGAGACCCAGTACTTC. This gives the protein CASSPGLAAYQETQYF.

The sample holds many counts of this clonotype. J is TRBJ2-1 and V is TRBV2; a weak D match, TRBD1 (6 bases). The ends were cut back, 6 bases at V and 2 bases at J, with 14 bases in the middle. The germline V gene has CDR1 SNHLY and CDR2 FYNNEI. This CDR3 spans 15 amino acids. The CDR3 DNA is TGTGCCAGCAGCTTTCGGACAGTAGCCTACAATGAGCAGTTCTTC. Its translation: CASSFRTVAYNEQFF.

The rearrangement uses TRBV9 and TRBJ1-2, with TRBD1 as a possible D gene (5 bases). Trimming cost V 0 bases and J 11 bases, with 17 bases left between them. The CDR3 covers 14 residues. In germline, CDR1 is SGDLS, CDR2 YYNGEE. The DNA for the CDR3 is TGTGCCAGCAGCGTAGAGTCCAGGGATTATAAGTACACCTTC. Translating gives CASSVESRDYKYTF.

This clonotype was seen more than once but under ten times. The chain uses TRBV10-2 and TRBJ2-1; 13 nucleotides agree with TRBD2. This CDR3 region has 15 residues. Trimming at V came to 8 bases and at J to 4 bases, leaving 5 bases not matched to a gene. The V gene's germline CDR1 is WSHSY and CDR2 SAAADI. CDR3 nucleotides: TGCGCCAGCGACCCGGGACTAGCGGGGTACAATGAGCAGTTCTTC. Its translation: CASDPGLAGYNEQFF.

This clonotype was recorded at least ten times. The chain combines TRBV7-3 with TRBJ1-1, with 8 bases identical to TRBD1. Germline V gene sequence: CDR1 SGHTA, CDR2 FQGTGA. V was pared by 0 bases and J by 4 bases, with 7 bases of the junction left unmatched. The CDR3 runs to 16 residues. CDR3 sequence reads: CASSLTRTGIFTEAFF. The CDR3 DNA sequence: TGTGCCAGCAGCTTAACTCGGACAGGGATATTCACTGAAGCTTTCTTT.

Of note for this clonotype: With a much larger clone just one base away, this may be a read error. V and J are TRBV28 and TRBJ2-7; D gene unclear. Trimming cost V 8 bases and J 3 bases, with 8 bases left between them. Germline V CDR1 and CDR2: MDHEN, SYDVKM. The CDR3 contains 11 residues. The CDR3 DNA follows: TGTGCCAGCGAGATTAACTACGAGCAGTACTTC. Its translation: CASEINYEQYF.

The sample holds many counts of this clonotype. The chain couples TRBV7-9 to TRBJ1-5; D is unresolved. CDR3 size: 13 residues. Germline V gene lookup returns CDR1 SEHNR and CDR2 FQNEAQ (reference sequence). V was shortened by 5 bases and J by 2 bases, with 7 bases between the two germline ends. Written as DNA, the CDR3 is TGTGCCAGCAGCGGAGAGGGCAATCAGCCCCAGCATTTT. It yields the protein CASSGEGNQPQHF.

The gene calls are TRBV6-1 and TRBJ2-5, with a possible D match to TRBD1 (5 bases). Trimming pared 2 bases from V and 0 bases from J, leaving 10 bases between. CDR3 length equals 15 residues. Per germline, CDR1 MNHNS and CDR2 SASEGT. Here the CDR3 DNA reads TGTGCCAGCAGTGAATTCACAGGATACCAAGAGACCCAGTACTTC. Translated, it gives CASSEFTGYQETQYF.

Remarks on this clonotype: One junction end disagrees with the germline gene, perhaps due to a read error. V is TRBV20-1 and J is TRBJ1-2; 9 bases fit TRBD1. This CDR3 spans 16 amino acids. The germline V gene encodes CDR1 DFQATT and CDR2 SNEGSKA (reference sequence). CDR3 sequence reads: CSARGPTGGVYYGHTF. DNA of the CDR3: TGCAGTGCTAGAGGCCCAACAGGGGGCGTATACTATGGCCACACCTTC.

This clonotype showed up just a few times. This chain connects TRBV24-1 to TRBJ1-5; unclear D gene. Germline CDR1 is KGHDR and CDR2 is SFDVKD. The V gene lost 3 bases and the J gene lost 4 bases, with 3 bases spanning the gap. This CDR3 spans 12 amino acids. This CDR3 reads CATSDTNQPQHF. The CDR3, as DNA: TGTGCCACCAGTGATACGAATCAGCCCCAGCATTTT.

Regarding this clonotype: Just one base apart from a much larger clone, this may be a read error. This chain links TRBV5-8 with TRBJ1-5; D may be TRBD1 (6 bases). The CDR3 loop spans 15 amino acids. CDR1 is SGHTS, CDR2 YDEGEE, per germline. The CDR3 here is CASSLSGQLHQPHHF. The CDR3 bases are TGTGCCAGCAGCCTGAGTGGACAGCTCCATCAGCCCCATCATTTT.

This clonotype showed up just a few times. The V gene is TRBV27, the J gene TRBJ2-1, with 9 bases identical to TRBD2. Per germline, CDR1 MNHEY and CDR2 SMNVEV (reference sequence). V lost 3 bases to trimming and J lost 9 bases; unmatched junction nucleotides: 6. The CDR3 has 14 amino acids. CDR3 region: CASSFEREAPEQFF. DNA for the CDR3: TGTGCCAGCAGTTTTGAGCGGGAGGCCCCTGAGCAGTTCTTC.

This clonotype was seen only once. A much larger clonotype is one base distant, so this may be a read error. This rearrangement joins TRBV24-1 to TRBJ2-1; 10 bases map to TRBD1. Germline CDR1 is KGHDR and CDR2 is SFDVKD. This CDR3 has 17 residues. The CDR3 loop is CATSDTTGGLNYNEQSF. As DNA, the CDR3 is TGTGCCACCAGTGATACGACAGGGGGCCTAAACTACAATGAGCAGTCCTTC.

This clonotype was seen more than once but under ten times. The chain couples TRBV5-1 to TRBJ2-1, with 10 positions matching TRBD2. The germline gives CDR1 SGHRS, CDR2 YFSETQ. V trimming: 0 bases; J trimming: 4 bases; junction bases outside the gene matches: 4. The CDR3 extends over 16 amino acids. The CDR3: CASSLAPSGSYNEQFF. In DNA, the CDR3 is TGCGCCAGCAGCTTGGCGCCTAGCGGGAGTTACAATGAGCAGTTCTTC. Supplemented by reference TRBV5-1 and TRBJ2-1, the full variable domain reads KAGVTQTPRYLIKTRGQQVTLSCSPISGHRSVSWYQQTPGQGLQFLFEYFSETQRNKGNFPGRFSGRQFSNSRSEMNVSTLELGDSALYLCASSLAPSGSYNEQFFGPGTRLTVL.

This sequence joins TRBV30 and TRBJ2-7; the match to TRBD2 covers 10 bases. The V gene's germline CDR1 is GTSNPN and CDR2 SVGIG (reference sequence). The CDR3 loop spans 15 amino acids. V lost 3 bases and J lost 2; bases outside the gene matches: 7. CDR3: CAWSVKGLATYEQYF. CDR3 in DNA: TGTGCCTGGAGCGTGAAGGGACTAGCGACCTACGAGCAGTACTTC.

This clonotype occurred many times. The chain employs TRBV7-8 and TRBJ2-7, with 9 bases matching TRBD1. CDR1 SGHVS and CDR2 FQNEAQ come from the germline V gene. The CDR3 consists of 14 residues. V lost 5 bases to trimming and J lost 5 bases; unmatched junction nucleotides: 7. CDR3 in amino acids: CASSLGQGYNEQYF. The CDR3, as DNA: TGTGCCAGCAGCCTAGGACAGGGGTATAACGAGCAGTACTTC.

Many counts were recorded for this clonotype. This chain joins TRBV27 and TRBJ2-7, with no clear D. V lost 2 bases, J lost 0 bases, and 5 bases lay in between. CDR3 length: 13 amino acids. CDR1 and CDR2 (germline): MNHEY, SMNVEV (reference sequence). The CDR3 bases are TGTGCCAGCAGTTTAAGGGTCTCCTACGAGCAGTACTTC. Translated, it gives CASSLRVSYEQYF.

In this sample, this clonotype turned up many times. Mismatch with germline at one junction end may stem from a read error. This chain joins TRBV10-2 and TRBJ2-7; 11 positions agree with TRBD1. The CDR3 totals 14 residues. Germline V gene sequence: CDR1 WSHSY, CDR2 SAAADI. This CDR3 is CASSHRDRGYEQYF. DNA for the CDR3: TGTGCCAGCAGCCACCGGGACAGGGGGTACGAGCAGTACTTC.